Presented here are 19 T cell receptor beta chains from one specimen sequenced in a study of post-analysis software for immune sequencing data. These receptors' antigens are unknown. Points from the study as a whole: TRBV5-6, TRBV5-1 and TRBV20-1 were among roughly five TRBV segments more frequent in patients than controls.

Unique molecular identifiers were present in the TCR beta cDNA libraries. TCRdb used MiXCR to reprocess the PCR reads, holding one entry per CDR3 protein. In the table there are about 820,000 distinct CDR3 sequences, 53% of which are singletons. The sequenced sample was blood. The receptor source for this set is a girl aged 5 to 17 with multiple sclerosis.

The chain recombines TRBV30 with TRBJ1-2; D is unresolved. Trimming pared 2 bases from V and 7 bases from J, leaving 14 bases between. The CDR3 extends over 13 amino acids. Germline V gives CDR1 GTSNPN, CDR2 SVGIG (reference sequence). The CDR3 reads CAWSLIRRLGYTF. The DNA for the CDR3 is TGTGCCTGGAGTTTGATCAGGCGCCTTGGCTACACCTTC.

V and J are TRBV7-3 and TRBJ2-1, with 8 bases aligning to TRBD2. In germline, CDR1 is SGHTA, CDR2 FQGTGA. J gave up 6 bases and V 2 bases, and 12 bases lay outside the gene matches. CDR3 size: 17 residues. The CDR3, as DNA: TGTGCCAGCAGCTTAGGAGGGGAGCGGGAGTGGGCCAATGAGCAGTTCTTC. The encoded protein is CASSLGGEREWANEQFF.

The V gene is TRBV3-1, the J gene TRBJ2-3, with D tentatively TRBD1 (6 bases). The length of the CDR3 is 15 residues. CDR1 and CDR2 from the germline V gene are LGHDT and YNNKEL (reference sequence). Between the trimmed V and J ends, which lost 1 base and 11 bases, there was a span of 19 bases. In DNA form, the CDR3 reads TGTGCCAGCAGCCAAGTGGACAGCCCACGAAGGGGGCAGTATTTT. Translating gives CASSQVDSPRRGQYF.

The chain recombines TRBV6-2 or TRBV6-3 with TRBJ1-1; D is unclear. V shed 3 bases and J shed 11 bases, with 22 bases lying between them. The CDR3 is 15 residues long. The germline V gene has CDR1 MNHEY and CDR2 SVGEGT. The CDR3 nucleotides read TGTGCCAGCAGTTATCCTGAGGGTTCCACTCTCGGTGCTTTCTTT. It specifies CASSYPEGSTLGAFF.

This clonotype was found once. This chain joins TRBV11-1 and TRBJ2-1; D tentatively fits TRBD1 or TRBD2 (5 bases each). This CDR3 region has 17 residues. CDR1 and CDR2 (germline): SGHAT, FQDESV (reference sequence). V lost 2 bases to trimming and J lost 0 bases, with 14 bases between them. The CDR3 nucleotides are TGTGCCAGCAGCTTACCCCAGGGCCGGGGCTCCTACAATGAGCAGTTCTTC. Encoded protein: CASSLPQGRGSYNEQFF.

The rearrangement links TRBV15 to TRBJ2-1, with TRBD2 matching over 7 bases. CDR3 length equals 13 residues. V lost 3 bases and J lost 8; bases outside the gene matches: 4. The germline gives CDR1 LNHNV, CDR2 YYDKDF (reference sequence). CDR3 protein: CATSRGLADEQFF. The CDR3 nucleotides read TGTGCCACCAGCAGGGGCCTAGCGGATGAGCAGTTCTTC.

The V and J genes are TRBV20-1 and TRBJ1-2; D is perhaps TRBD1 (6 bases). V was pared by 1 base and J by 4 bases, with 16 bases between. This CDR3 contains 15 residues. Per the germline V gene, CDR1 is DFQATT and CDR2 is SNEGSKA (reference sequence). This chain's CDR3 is CSARGGQPSPYGYTF. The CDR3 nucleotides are TGCAGTGCTAGAGGGGGGCAGCCGAGCCCCTATGGCTACACCTTC.

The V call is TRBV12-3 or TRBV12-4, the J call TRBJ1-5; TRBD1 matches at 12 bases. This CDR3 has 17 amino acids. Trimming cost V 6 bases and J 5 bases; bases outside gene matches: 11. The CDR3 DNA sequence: TGTGCCAGCAGCCAAGGGACAGGGGGCCGGTTGGATCAGCCCCAGCATTTT. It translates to CASSQGTGGRLDQPQHF.

The CDR3 protein is CSAISERGNNEQFF. The CDR3 DNA reads TGCAGTGCTATTTCTGAGCGGGGGAACAATGAGCAGTTCTTC. The rearrangement joins TRBV20-1 to TRBJ2-1; TRBD2 matches 8 bases. The CDR3 runs to 14 residues. Germline values: CDR1 DFQATT, CDR2 SNEGSKA (reference sequence). Trimming took 4 bases from V and 5 from J; bases not matched to a gene: 7.

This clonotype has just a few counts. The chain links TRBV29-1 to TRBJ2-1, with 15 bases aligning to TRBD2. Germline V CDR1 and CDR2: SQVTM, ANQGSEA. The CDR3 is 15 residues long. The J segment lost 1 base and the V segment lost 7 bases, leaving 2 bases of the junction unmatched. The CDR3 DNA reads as TGCAGCGGCGGACTAGCGGGGGGGTCCTACAATGAGCAGTTCTTC. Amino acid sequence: CSGGLAGGSYNEQFF.

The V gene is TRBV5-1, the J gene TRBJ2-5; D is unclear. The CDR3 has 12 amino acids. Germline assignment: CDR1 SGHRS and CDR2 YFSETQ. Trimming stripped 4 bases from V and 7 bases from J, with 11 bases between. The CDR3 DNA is TGCGCCAGCAGCCCCTACGGTGGGACCCAGTACTTC. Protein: CASSPYGGTQYF.

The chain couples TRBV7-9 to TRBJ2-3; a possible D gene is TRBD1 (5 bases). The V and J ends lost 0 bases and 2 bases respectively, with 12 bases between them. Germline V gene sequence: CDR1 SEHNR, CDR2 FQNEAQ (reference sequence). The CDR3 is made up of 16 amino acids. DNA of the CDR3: TGTGCCAGCAGCTTAGCGCCTGACAGCCTCACAGATACGCAGTATTTT. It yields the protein CASSLAPDSLTDTQYF.

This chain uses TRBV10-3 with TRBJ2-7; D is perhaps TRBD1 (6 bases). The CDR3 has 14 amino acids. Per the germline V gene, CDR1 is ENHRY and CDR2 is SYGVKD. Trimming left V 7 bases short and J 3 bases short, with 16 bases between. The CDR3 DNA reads TGTGCCATCAACCCAGGCTCAGGGGACTACGAGCAGTACTTC. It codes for CAINPGSGDYEQYF.

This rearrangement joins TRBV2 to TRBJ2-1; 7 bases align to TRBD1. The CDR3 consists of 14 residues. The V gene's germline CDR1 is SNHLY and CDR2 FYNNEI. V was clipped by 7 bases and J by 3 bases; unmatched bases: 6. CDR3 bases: TGTGCCAGCATTCGGGACAGCATCTACAATGAGCAGTTCTTC. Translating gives CASIRDSIYNEQFF.

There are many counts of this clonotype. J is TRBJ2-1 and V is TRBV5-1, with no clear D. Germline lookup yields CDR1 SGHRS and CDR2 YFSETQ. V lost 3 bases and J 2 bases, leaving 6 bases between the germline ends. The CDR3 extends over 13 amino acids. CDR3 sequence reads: CASSSGPYNEQFF. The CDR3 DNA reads TGCGCCAGCAGCTCCGGACCCTACAATGAGCAGTTCTTC.

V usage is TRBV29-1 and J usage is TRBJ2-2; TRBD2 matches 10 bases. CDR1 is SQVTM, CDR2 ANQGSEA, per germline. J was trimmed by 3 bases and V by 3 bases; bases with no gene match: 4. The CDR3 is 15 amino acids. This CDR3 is CSVERSGRYTGELFF. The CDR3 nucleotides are TGCAGCGTTGAGCGTAGCGGGAGGTACACCGGGGAGCTGTTTTTT.

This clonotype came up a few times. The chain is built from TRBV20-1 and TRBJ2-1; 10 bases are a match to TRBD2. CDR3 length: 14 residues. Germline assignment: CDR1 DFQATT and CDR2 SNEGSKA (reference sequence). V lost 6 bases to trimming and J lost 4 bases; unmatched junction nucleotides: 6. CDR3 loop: CSALLAGVYNEQFF. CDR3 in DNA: TGCAGTGCGCTTCTAGCGGGAGTTTACAATGAGCAGTTCTTC.

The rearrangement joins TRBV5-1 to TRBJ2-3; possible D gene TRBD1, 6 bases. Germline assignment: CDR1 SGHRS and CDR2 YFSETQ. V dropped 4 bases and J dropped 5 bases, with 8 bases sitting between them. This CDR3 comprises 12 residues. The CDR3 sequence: CASSGGQDTQYF. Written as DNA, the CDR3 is TGCGCCAGCAGCGGGGGACAAGATACGCAGTATTTT.

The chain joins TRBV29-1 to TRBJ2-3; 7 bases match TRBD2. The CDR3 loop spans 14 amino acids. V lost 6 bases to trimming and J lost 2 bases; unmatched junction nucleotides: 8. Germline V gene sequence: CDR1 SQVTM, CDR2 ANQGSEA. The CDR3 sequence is CSVSLAAYTDTQYF. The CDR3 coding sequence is TGCAGCGTGAGTCTAGCGGCGTACACAGATACGCAGTATTTT.